Listed here are 8 T cell receptor beta chains from one sample, sequenced in a study of blood T cells in healthy people across ages (dated by TCRdb to between 2015 and 2016). Receptors were amplified or captured by 5' RACE. Data came from an Illumina HiSeq 2500. A second PCR of about 7 to 12 cycles was performed with a sample-barcoded 5' primer and a J-beta primer mix. In TCRdb, the public reads were trimmed at Q25 with fastp and aligned with MiXCR, with productive beta chains retained. A single entry per CDR3 protein holds the most common genes and DNA from its merged rows. This sample gives hundreds of thousands of distinct CDR3 sequences in total; approximately 29% of them show up just once. The ten largest clones take up approximately 15% of the sample. Sequenced material: blood. These receptors were taken from a woman aged 80 or over in good health. Donor details come from another sample of the same person, matched by shared clones.

The chain combines TRBV28 with TRBJ1-6; D may be TRBD1 (5 bases). This CDR3 has 12 residues. The germline CDR1 and CDR2 sequences are MDHEN and SYDVKM. V was pared by 3 bases and J by 13 bases, with 10 bases between. CDR3 amino acids: CASSFNGDPLHF. For the CDR3, the DNA is TGTGCCAGCAGTTTTAACGGGGACCCCCTCCACTTT. The full variable domain, its missing parts supplied by reference TRBV28 and TRBJ1-6, is DVKVTQSSRYLVKRTGEKVFLECVQDMDHENMFWYRQDPGLGLRLIYFSYDVKMKEKGDIPEGYSVSREKKERFSLILESASTNQTSMYLCASSFNGDPLHFGNGTRLTVT.

V usage is TRBV29-1 and J usage is TRBJ1-5; TRBD1 is a possible D gene (5 bases). The germline V and J ends were trimmed by 7 bases and 4 bases, with 14 bases remaining between them. Germline CDR1 reads SQVTM; CDR2 reads ANQGSEA. The CDR3 sequence is 13 residues long. CDR3 region: CSAGIGANQPQHF. In DNA form, the CDR3 reads TGCAGCGCTGGTATAGGGGCAAATCAGCCCCAGCATTTT.

This clonotype was detected only a few times. The chain recombines TRBV2 with TRBJ1-1, with unresolved D. The CDR3 loop spans 14 amino acids. The germline CDR1 and CDR2 sequences are SNHLY and FYNNEI. V was trimmed by 4 bases and J by 0 bases, leaving 9 bases between them. In nucleotides, the CDR3 is TGTGCCAGCAGTGCACGGCTAATGAACACTGAAGCTTTCTTT. Translation gives CASSARLMNTEAFF.

The chain recombines TRBV5-1 with TRBJ2-3, with 13 bases aligning to TRBD2. The CDR3 length is 18 residues. From germline, CDR1 is SGHRS and CDR2 YFSETQ. The trim removed 4 bases at V and 0 bases at J, leaving 8 bases unmatched. The CDR3 nucleotides are TGCGCCAGCAGCCTTACCATGACTAGCGGGGGGAGCACAGATACGCAGTATTTT. Translating it yields CASSLTMTSGGSTDTQYF.

The gene calls are TRBV20-1 and TRBJ2-3, with D maybe TRBD2 (6 bases). V dropped 3 bases and J dropped 2 bases, with 12 bases sitting between them. The CDR3 covers 14 residues. From germline, CDR1 is DFQATT and CDR2 SNEGSKA (reference sequence). CDR3 protein: CSASRASVTDTQYF. CDR3 bases: TGCAGTGCTAGTAGGGCTAGCGTCACAGATACGCAGTATTTT.

At least ten counts were recorded for this clonotype. The rearrangement links TRBV15 to TRBJ2-1, with 7 bases that match TRBD2. This CDR3 has 17 amino acids. Germline values: CDR1 LNHNV, CDR2 YYDKDF (reference sequence). V lost 0 bases and J lost 6; bases outside the gene matches: 11. DNA for the CDR3: TGTGCCACCAGCAGAGATCCCCAACGGGGAGGGATCAATGAGCAGTTCTTC. Amino acids: CATSRDPQRGGINEQFF.

This clonotype has just a few counts. The chain uses TRBV30 and TRBJ1-1; no reliable D call. Per the germline V gene, CDR1 is GTSNPN and CDR2 is SVGIG (reference sequence). V was pared by 4 bases and J by 11 bases, with 20 bases between. This CDR3 has 13 residues. The CDR3 region is CAWTPRKVAWAFF. CDR3 in DNA: TGTGCCTGGACCCCCAGGAAGGTCGCGTGGGCTTTCTTT.

J is TRBJ2-1 and V is TRBV5-5; 8 nucleotides align to TRBD1. The CDR3 contains 16 residues. Germline V gene sequence: CDR1 SGHKS, CDR2 YYEKEE (reference sequence). Unmatched junction bases numbered 7, after V lost 0 bases and J lost 5 bases. The chain's CDR3 is CASSLETGGHDNEQFF. DNA for the CDR3: TGTGCCAGCAGCTTGGAAACAGGGGGGCATGACAATGAGCAGTTCTTC.